This T cell receptor beta chain originates from a study of identical twins (TCRdb year 2016). Regarding the research as a whole: The study deep-sequenced TCR alpha and beta repertoires from monozygotic twins, unrelated adults of various ages and cord blood to test whether fetal clonotypes persist. To rule out contamination, replicate twin experiments were performed at different times with different library preparation protocols. General study outcomes and caveats: Zero-insertion analyses could be partly confounded by invariant T cells such as MAIT and iNKT, though diverse VJ usage argued against such confounding for most clonotypes. Out-of-frame TCR alpha sequences shared between twins showed an excess of low generation-probability sequences compared with coincidental sharing between unrelated individuals. Because the same donors could not be followed over many years, conclusions were based on cross-sectional statistical analysis. In monozygotic twins, recombination models systematically underestimated out-of-frame TCR alpha sharing, but the models matched the sharing seen between unrelated individuals. Abundant cord blood beta clonotypes carried fewer insertions; young adult naive repertoires showed a weaker similar trend, while memory repertoires showed none. Excess twin sharing in beta out-of-frame sequences was weaker because fewer shared sequences lowered the signal-to-noise ratio.

All donors were healthy Caucasians. The study also sequenced three unrelated non-twin adults: a male aged 18 to 29, a male aged 50 to 60 and a female aged 50 to 60. Miltenyi CD45RO+ enrichment and human naive T-cell isolation kits were used to isolate memory (CD45RO+) and naive T cells from PBMC. From the cysteine up to the phenylalanine, the CDR3 has a length of 15 residues. Only the CDR3 region is kept as DNA, spanning 45 bases read in frame from base 1. V gives up 4 bases and J gives up 1 base, and the segment between their germline ends measures 14 bases. CDR1 and CDR2, per the germline V gene, are SGHRS and YFSETQ. Libraries were prepared through 5' RACE. The sequencer was an Illumina HiSeq 2000. A universal primer binding site was added through template switching, and the final cDNA carried a unique molecular identifier so that TCR cDNA molecules could be counted accurately. Specific primers in the conserved constant-segment region were used to synthesize first-strand cDNA for TCR alpha and beta chains. To control for contamination, each cDNA library was double barcoded with a SMART-Mk sample barcode plus Illumina barcodes. Two successive PCR steps introduced TruSeq adapter sequences along with Illumina sample barcodes. The TCR alpha and beta cDNA libraries were sequenced on the Illumina HiSeq platform using custom primers. The authors' pipeline ran thus. Raw reads were processed with MiGEC to extract unique molecular identifiers, and MiXCR was used to determine CDR3 positions. Recombination models were inferred per individual with the repgenHMM and IGoR tools using an EM algorithm. The tcR package in R was used for shared clonotype analysis, with sharing normalized by the product of cloneset sizes. To study raw recombination without the effects of thymic and clonal selection, out-of-frame nonproductive sequences were analyzed. TCRdb handled the public reads itself, with Q25 trimming in fastp and clone calling in MiXCR, and kept productive beta chains. Rows with a matching CDR3 protein are joined into one entry that keeps the most common DNA and genes. Here the V and J calls rest on TCRdb's processing, not on the authors' analysis. The table for this sample lists approximately 690,000 distinct CDR3 sequences; 5.5% to 7.5% of them were counted only once. Roughly 1.8% of the sample belongs to the ten largest clones.

This clonotype was recorded many times. What this receptor recognizes is not known. The input lacks base qualities; no much larger clone sits a single base away. This TCR was recovered from a young man in good health. Here the chain combines TRBV5-1 and TRBJ1-1; D gene: possibly TRBD1, on 5 matching bases. The sample consisted of naive T cells sorted from blood. The meaning of the sample's cell subset or site label: cells isolated with a human naive T-cell isolation kit. The DNA sequence is TGCGCCAGCAGCCGGACCGGACAACCGAACACTGAAGCTTTCTTT. Protein translation: CASSRTGQPNTEAFF.